This is a list of T cell receptor beta chains from one sample in a study of beta chain features in type 1 diabetes. This table comes from immunoSEQ multiplex PCR, and its TCRdb copy is limited to in-frame clones, with some not included. The sample includes nearly 700,000 clones, around an eighth of them seen just once. Input material: naive CD4+ T cells from blood. The receptors stem from a man between 18 and 29 years old with type 1 diabetes. Each CDR3 is given with its conserved first and last residue. The D gene is left open where the match is weak. Clone size is given for some rows only: seen once, a few or many times, or a class if the clone is expanded.

v_gene: TRBV2; abundance: few; len: 11; j_gene: TRBJ1-1; d_gene: .; CDR3nt: TGTGCCAGCAGTGCGAACACTGAAGCTTTCTTT; CDR3aa: CASSANTEAFF
v_gene: TRBV30; abundance: few; len: 11; j_gene: TRBJ2-3; d_gene: .; CDR3nt: TGTGCCTGGTCGACGGGGGATACGCAGTATTTT; CDR3aa: CAWSTGDTQYF
v_gene: TRBV30; abundance: .; len: 15; j_gene: TRBJ2-2; d_gene: .; CDR3nt: TGTGCCCTGGAACAGGGGACTTTGAACACCGGGGAGCTGTTTTTT; CDR3aa: CALEQGTLNTGELFF
v_gene: TRBV30; abundance: few; len: 11; j_gene: TRBJ2-4; d_gene: .; CDR3nt: TGTGCCTGGAGCCCCCGTGAGGTTCAGTACTTC; CDR3aa: CAWSPREVQYF
v_gene: TRBV7-2; abundance: few; len: 14; j_gene: TRBJ1-1; d_gene: .; CDR3nt: TGTGCCAGCAGCTTCGGTGGAGCAAACACTGAAGCTTTCTTT; CDR3aa: CASSFGGANTEAFF
v_gene: TRBV10-2; abundance: few; len: 13; j_gene: TRBJ1-1; d_gene: TRBD1; CDR3nt: TGCGCCAGCAGGGTAACAGGGGGCACTGAAGCTTTCTTT; CDR3aa: CASRVTGGTEAFF
v_gene: TRBV5-1; abundance: few; len: 16; j_gene: TRBJ2-1; d_gene: TRBD1; CDR3nt: TGCGCCAGCAGCTCCTCTGGGACAGCCTCCTACAATGAGCAGTTCTTC; CDR3aa: CASSSSGTASYNEQFF
v_gene: TRBV4-2; abundance: .; len: 17; j_gene: TRBJ2-3; d_gene: .; CDR3nt: TGTGCCAGCAGCCAAGATTTCCAGGCTCAGGGCGCAGATACGCAGTATTTT; CDR3aa: CASSQDFQAQGADTQYF
v_gene: TRBV4-1; abundance: .; len: 14; j_gene: TRBJ1-2; d_gene: .; CDR3nt: TGCGCCAGCAGCCAAGATGACTCAAACTATGGCTACACCTTC; CDR3aa: CASSQDDSNYGYTF
v_gene: TRBV25-1; abundance: .; len: 16; j_gene: TRBJ1-1; d_gene: TRBD1; CDR3nt: TGTGCCAGCAGTCATTTGACAGGGAAAGGGACAGATGAAGCTTTCTTT; CDR3aa: CASSHLTGKGTDEAFF
v_gene: TRBV4-1; abundance: .; len: 12; j_gene: TRBJ2-5; d_gene: .; CDR3nt: TGCGCCAGCAGCGAGATCTTGGGGACCCAGTACTTC; CDR3aa: CASSEILGTQYF
v_gene: TRBV5-1; abundance: few; len: 17; j_gene: TRBJ2-1; d_gene: TRBD2; CDR3nt: TGCGCCAGCAGCTTCGGGCGGGGGGCCGTCTCGGCCAATGAGCAGTTCTTC; CDR3aa: CASSFGRGAVSANEQFF
v_gene: TRBV7-6; abundance: .; len: 14; j_gene: TRBJ1-1; d_gene: .; CDR3nt: TGTGCCAGCAGCTCCCTAGGGGAGAACACTGAAGCTTTCTTT; CDR3aa: CASSSLGENTEAFF
v_gene: TRBV2; abundance: few; len: 14; j_gene: TRBJ2-3; d_gene: .; CDR3nt: TGTGCCAGCAGCCCCTTTTACGGCACAGATACGCAGTATTTT; CDR3aa: CASSPFYGTDTQYF
v_gene: TRBV30; abundance: few; len: 11; j_gene: TRBJ1-1; d_gene: .; CDR3nt: TGTGCCTGGAGATTAATTGGTGAAGCTTTCTTT; CDR3aa: CAWRLIGEAFF
v_gene: TRBV10-3; abundance: .; len: 12; j_gene: TRBJ1-3; d_gene: .; CDR3nt: TGTGCCTCGACCAAGTCTGGAAACACCATATATTTT; CDR3aa: CASTKSGNTIYF
v_gene: TRBV10-1; abundance: few; len: 12; j_gene: TRBJ2-7; d_gene: .; CDR3nt: TGCGCCAGCAGTCCGACCCTCGGGGAGCAGTACTTC; CDR3aa: CASSPTLGEQYF
v_gene: TRBV7-3; abundance: .; len: 14; j_gene: TRBJ1-1; d_gene: .; CDR3nt: TGTGCCAGCAGCTTCCAGACAGGGAACACTGAAGCTTTCTTT; CDR3aa: CASSFQTGNTEAFF
v_gene: TRBV9; abundance: .; len: 15; j_gene: TRBJ1-2; d_gene: TRBD1; CDR3nt: TGTGCCAGCAGCTCTCGACCGGACAGGGACTATGGCTACACCTTC; CDR3aa: CASSSRPDRDYGYTF
v_gene: TRBV2; abundance: .; len: 13; j_gene: TRBJ1-4; d_gene: .; CDR3nt: TGTGCCAGCAGTGAAGGGACAGCTGAAAAACTGTTTTTT; CDR3aa: CASSEGTAEKLFF
v_gene: TRBV25-1; abundance: .; len: 16; j_gene: TRBJ1-6; d_gene: TRBD1; CDR3nt: TGTGCCAGCAGTGAACATTGGACAGGGGTTAATTCACCCCTCCACTTT; CDR3aa: CASSEHWTGVNSPLHF
v_gene: TRBV23-1; abundance: few; len: 16; j_gene: TRBJ1-6; d_gene: .; CDR3nt: TGCGCCAGCAGTCAATGGGGGACACCAGACAATTCACCCCTCCACTTT; CDR3aa: CASSQWGTPDNSPLHF
v_gene: TRBV29-1; abundance: few; len: 13; j_gene: TRBJ1-2; d_gene: .; CDR3nt: TGCAGCGTTGAGTCTCGGTTTACATATGGCTACACCTTC; CDR3aa: CSVESRFTYGYTF
v_gene: TRBV11-3; abundance: .; len: 15; j_gene: TRBJ2-5; d_gene: .; CDR3nt: TGTGCCAGCAGAAAGCCCTACCAGTACCAAGAGACCCAGTACTTC; CDR3aa: CASRKPYQYQETQYF
v_gene: TRBV30; abundance: .; len: 19; j_gene: TRBJ1-2; d_gene: TRBD1; CDR3nt: TGTGCCTGGAGCACAGGGACAGGGCTGCGACTGGAGCCTAACTATGGCTACACCTTC; CDR3aa: CAWSTGTGLRLEPNYGYTF
v_gene: TRBV9; abundance: few; len: 15; j_gene: TRBJ1-1; d_gene: TRBD1; CDR3nt: TGTGCCAGCAGCGTAGGCGGGACAGGAACTACTGAAGCTTTCTTT; CDR3aa: CASSVGGTGTTEAFF
v_gene: TRBV30; abundance: few; len: 13; j_gene: TRBJ1-1; d_gene: .; CDR3nt: TGTGCCTGTTGGAGGCCTCCGAACACTGAAGCTTTCTTT; CDR3aa: CACWRPPNTEAFF
v_gene: TRBV6-1; abundance: .; len: 13; j_gene: TRBJ2-3; d_gene: .; CDR3nt: TGTGCCAGCAGTGTGCGGGGAACAGATACGCAGTATTTT; CDR3aa: CASSVRGTDTQYF
v_gene: TRBV4-1; abundance: few; len: 14; j_gene: TRBJ2-5; d_gene: .; CDR3nt: TGCGCCAGCAGCCAAGTGTCCAGCTTGGAGACCCAGTACTTC; CDR3aa: CASSQVSSLETQYF
v_gene: TRBV6-5; abundance: few; len: 13; j_gene: TRBJ1-2; d_gene: .; CDR3nt: TGTGCCAGCAGCCGAACAGGGATTCATGGCTACACCTTC; CDR3aa: CASSRTGIHGYTF
v_gene: TRBV6-5; abundance: .; len: 15; j_gene: TRBJ1-1; d_gene: .; CDR3nt: TGTGCCAGCAGTTACTCGCTCAGCGGGGACACTGAAGCTTTCTTT; CDR3aa: CASSYSLSGDTEAFF
v_gene: TRBV14; abundance: few; len: 15; j_gene: TRBJ2-5; d_gene: .; CDR3nt: TGTGCCAGCAGCCAAGGACCGGACCCATGGGAGACCCAGTACTTC; CDR3aa: CASSQGPDPWETQYF
v_gene: TRBV21-1; abundance: .; len: 14; j_gene: TRBJ1-1; d_gene: .; CDR3nt: TGTGCCAGCGGGTGGGAAACTCTGAACACTGAAGCTTTCTTT; CDR3aa: CASGWETLNTEAFF
v_gene: TRBV4-1; abundance: .; len: 15; j_gene: TRBJ1-5; d_gene: .; CDR3nt: TGCGCCAGCAGCCAAGACCCGCAGGTCAATCAGCCCCAGCATTTT; CDR3aa: CASSQDPQVNQPQHF
v_gene: TRBV2; abundance: .; len: 16; j_gene: TRBJ2-2; d_gene: .; CDR3nt: TGTGCCAGCAGTGGGGATCTTTCTAGAAACACCGGGGAGCTGTTTTTT; CDR3aa: CASSGDLSRNTGELFF
v_gene: TRBV19; abundance: .; len: 14; j_gene: TRBJ2-7; d_gene: .; CDR3nt: TGTGCCAGTAGCAGTCAGACGGTGACCTACGAGCAGTACTTC; CDR3aa: CASSSQTVTYEQYF
v_gene: TRBV2; abundance: few; len: 13; j_gene: TRBJ1-3; d_gene: .; CDR3nt: TGTGCCAGAAGGACAGCCTCTGGAAACACCATATATTTT; CDR3aa: CARRTASGNTIYF
v_gene: TRBV9; abundance: few; len: 16; j_gene: TRBJ2-1; d_gene: .; CDR3nt: TGTGCCAGCAGCGTAGATGGCCATCCGCCCTACAATGAGCAGTTCTTC; CDR3aa: CASSVDGHPPYNEQFF
v_gene: TRBV5-4; abundance: .; len: 15; j_gene: TRBJ2-5; d_gene: TRBD1; CDR3nt: TGTGCCAGCAGCTATGCGACAGGGGTAAAAGAGACCCAGTACTTC; CDR3aa: CASSYATGVKETQYF
v_gene: TRBV29-1; abundance: few; len: 14; j_gene: TRBJ2-5; d_gene: .; CDR3nt: TGCAGCGTTGAGGAAAGGGGGGTGGGAGAGACCCAGTACTTC; CDR3aa: CSVEERGVGETQYF
v_gene: TRBV14; abundance: .; len: 13; j_gene: TRBJ1-2; d_gene: .; CDR3nt: TGTGCCAGCAGCCCGGACTTAAACTATGGCTACACCTTC; CDR3aa: CASSPDLNYGYTF
v_gene: TRBV14; abundance: .; len: 13; j_gene: TRBJ1-2; d_gene: .; CDR3nt: TGTGCCAGCAGCCCGAGGACAGACTATGGCTACACCTTC; CDR3aa: CASSPRTDYGYTF
v_gene: TRBV29-1; abundance: .; len: 11; j_gene: TRBJ1-2; d_gene: .; CDR3nt: TGCAGCGTTGATAGGCTCCGGGGCTACACCTTC; CDR3aa: CSVDRLRGYTF
v_gene: TRBV19; abundance: .; len: 11; j_gene: TRBJ1-1; d_gene: .; CDR3nt: TGTGCCAGTAGTAAAAGGGGCGCAGCTTTCTTT; CDR3aa: CASSKRGAAFF
v_gene: TRBV11-2; abundance: .; len: 16; j_gene: TRBJ2-2; d_gene: TRBD1; CDR3nt: TGTGCCAGCAGCTTAGTGGGACAGGGCGGTACCGGGGAGCTGTTTTTT; CDR3aa: CASSLVGQGGTGELFF